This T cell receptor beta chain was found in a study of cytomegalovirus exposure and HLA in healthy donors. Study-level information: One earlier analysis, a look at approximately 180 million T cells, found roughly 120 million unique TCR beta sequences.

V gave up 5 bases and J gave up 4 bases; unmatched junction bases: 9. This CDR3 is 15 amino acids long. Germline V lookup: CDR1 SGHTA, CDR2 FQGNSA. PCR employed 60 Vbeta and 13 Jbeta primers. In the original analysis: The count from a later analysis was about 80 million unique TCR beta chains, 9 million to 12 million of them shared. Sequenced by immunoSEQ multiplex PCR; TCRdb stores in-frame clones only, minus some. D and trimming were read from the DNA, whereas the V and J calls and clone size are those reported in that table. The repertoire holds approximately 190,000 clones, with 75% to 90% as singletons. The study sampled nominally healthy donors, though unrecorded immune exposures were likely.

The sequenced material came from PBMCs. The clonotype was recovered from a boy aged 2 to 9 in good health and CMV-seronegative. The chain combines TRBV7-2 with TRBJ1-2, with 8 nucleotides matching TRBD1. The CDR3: CASSPPIDRGYGYTF. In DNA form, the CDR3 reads TGTGCCAGCAGCCCGCCCATCGACAGGGGCTATGGCTACACCTTC.